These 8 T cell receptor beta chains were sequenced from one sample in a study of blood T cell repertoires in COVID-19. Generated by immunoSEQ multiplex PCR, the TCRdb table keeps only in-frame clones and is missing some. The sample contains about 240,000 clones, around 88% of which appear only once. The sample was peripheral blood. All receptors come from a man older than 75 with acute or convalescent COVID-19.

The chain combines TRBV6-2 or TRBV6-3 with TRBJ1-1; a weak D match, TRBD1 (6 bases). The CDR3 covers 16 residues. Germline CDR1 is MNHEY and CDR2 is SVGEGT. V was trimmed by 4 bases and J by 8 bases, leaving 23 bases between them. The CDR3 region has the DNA TGTGCCAGCAGTTCTCCCGGGACACTACCTACTCTGGAAGCTTTCTTT. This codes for CASSSPGTLPTLEAFF.

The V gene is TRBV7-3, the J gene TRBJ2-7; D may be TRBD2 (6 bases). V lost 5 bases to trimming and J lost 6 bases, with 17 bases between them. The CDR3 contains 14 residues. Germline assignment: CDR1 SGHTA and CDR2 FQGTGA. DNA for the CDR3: TGTGCCAGCAGCCCATTCGCGGGGAGAGGCGAGCAGTACTTC. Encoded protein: CASSPFAGRGEQYF.

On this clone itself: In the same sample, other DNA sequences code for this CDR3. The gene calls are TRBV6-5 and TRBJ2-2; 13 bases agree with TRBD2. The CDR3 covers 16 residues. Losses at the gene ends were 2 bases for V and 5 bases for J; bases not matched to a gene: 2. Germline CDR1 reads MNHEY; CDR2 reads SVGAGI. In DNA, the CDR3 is TGTGCCAGCAGTTACCTGACTAGCGGGAGGACCGGGGAGCTGTTTTTT. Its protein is CASSYLTSGRTGELFF.

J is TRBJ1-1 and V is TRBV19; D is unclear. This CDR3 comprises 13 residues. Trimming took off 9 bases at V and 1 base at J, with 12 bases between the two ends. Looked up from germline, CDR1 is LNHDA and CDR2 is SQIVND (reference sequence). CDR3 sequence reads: CASTREGNTEAFF. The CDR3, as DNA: TGTGCCAGCACCCGGGAGGGGAACACTGAAGCTTTCTTT.

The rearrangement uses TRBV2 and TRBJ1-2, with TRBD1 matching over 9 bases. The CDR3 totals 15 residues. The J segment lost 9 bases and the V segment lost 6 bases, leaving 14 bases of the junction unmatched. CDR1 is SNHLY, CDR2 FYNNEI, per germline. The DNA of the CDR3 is TGTGCCAGCAGGGAAATTTCGGGACAGGGAGTTAGCTACACCTTC. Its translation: CASREISGQGVSYTF. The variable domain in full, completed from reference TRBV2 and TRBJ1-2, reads EPEVTQTPSHQVTQMGQEVILRCVPISNHLYFYWYRQILGQKVEFLVSFYNNEISEKSEIFDDQFSVERPDGSNFTLKIRSTKLEDSAMYFCASREISGQGVSYTFGSGTRLTVV.

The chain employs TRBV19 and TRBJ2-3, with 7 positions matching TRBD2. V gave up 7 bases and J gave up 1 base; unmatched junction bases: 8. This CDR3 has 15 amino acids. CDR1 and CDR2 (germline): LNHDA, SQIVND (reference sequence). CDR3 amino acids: CASTGRFLGTDTQYF. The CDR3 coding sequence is TGTGCCAGTACCGGGAGGTTCTTAGGCACAGATACGCAGTATTTT.

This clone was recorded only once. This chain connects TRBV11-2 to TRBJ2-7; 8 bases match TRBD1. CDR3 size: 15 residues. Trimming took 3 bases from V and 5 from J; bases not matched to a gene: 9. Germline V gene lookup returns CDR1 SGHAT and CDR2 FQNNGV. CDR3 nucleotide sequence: TGTGCCAGCAGCTTCCTCCGGGACAGGATTAACGAGCAGTACTTC. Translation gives CASSFLRDRINEQYF. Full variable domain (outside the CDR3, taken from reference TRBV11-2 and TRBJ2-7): EAGVAQSPRYKIIEKRQSVAFWCNPISGHATLYWYQQILGQGPKLLIQFQNNGVVDDSQLPKDRFSAERLKGVDSTLKIQPAKLEDSAVYLCASSFLRDRINEQYFGPGTRLTVT.

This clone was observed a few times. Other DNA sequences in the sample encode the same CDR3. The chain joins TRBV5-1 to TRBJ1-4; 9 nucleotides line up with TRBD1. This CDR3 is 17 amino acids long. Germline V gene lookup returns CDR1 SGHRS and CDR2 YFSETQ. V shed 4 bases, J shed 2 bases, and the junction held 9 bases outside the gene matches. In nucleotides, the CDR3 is TGCGCCAGCAGCCTTGGGGGGACAGGGTTCACTAATGAAAAACTGTTTTTT. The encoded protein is CASSLGGTGFTNEKLFF.